This entry concerns a single T cell receptor (beta chain). The antigen is unknown. Clones were sequenced by immunoSEQ multiplex PCR, and TCRdb holds only the in-frame ones, with some missing. The table has fewer than 80,000 clones, 80% to 90% seen once. This record belongs to a study of OX40 agonist ivuxolimab in advanced cancers. For the study at large: Enrollees could have had prior anti-PD-1, anti-PD-L1 or anti-CTLA-4 therapy, which about 42% had received. Study outcomes and limitations: Among T cells, CD8+ cells averaged more expanded clones than CD4+ cells. Clonal expansion was seen in CD4+ and CD8+ blood T cells by week 6 at 0.1 to 3.0 mg/kg. Normalized T-cell clonal expansion was also low in a subset of nonresponders.

The CDR3 spans 14 residues. CDR1 and CDR2 (germline): MNHNS, SASEGT. V lost 6 bases, J lost 4 bases, and 4 bases stayed unmatched. The chain carries TRBV6-1 and TRBJ2-2; 8 bases match TRBD1. The TCR originated in an adult with an advanced solid tumor such as melanoma, head and neck, liver or kidney cancer. Here the sequenced sample was CD4+ or CD8+ T cells sorted from blood, taken in a trial of the OX40 agonist ivuxolimab. The CDR3 DNA is TGTGCCAGCAGCCGGGACAGGCGCACCGGGGAGCTGTTTTTT. It encodes CASSRDRRTGELFF.